These 23 T cell receptor beta chains came from one sample sequenced in a study of post-analysis software for immune sequencing data. Notes on the study in general: TRBV segments more frequent in patients than in controls numbered several and included TRBV5-6, TRBV5-1 and TRBV20-1.

These receptors have no identified antigens. Unique molecular identifiers tagged the TCR beta cDNA libraries. TCRdb independently ran MiXCR on the PCR reads; one entry per CDR3 protein. The sample holds approximately 360,000 distinct CDR3 sequences; roughly 36% are singletons and the top ten take 13%. Sequences were obtained from blood. The receptors were gathered from a girl under 18 with multiple sclerosis.

This chain links TRBV6-6 with TRBJ2-5; D is ambiguous. The germline V and J ends were trimmed by 8 bases and 2 bases, with 9 bases remaining between them. Germline values: CDR1 MNHNY, CDR2 SVGAGI (reference sequence). This CDR3 spans 12 amino acids. Here the CDR3 DNA reads TGTGCCAGCGAGGCAGAACAAGAGACCCAGTACTTC. Translating it yields CASEAEQETQYF.

In its sample, this clonotype was seen a few times. V and J are TRBV7-9 and TRBJ1-4, with D unclear. Germline CDR1 reads SEHNR; CDR2 reads FQNEAQ (reference sequence). V was clipped by 7 bases and J by 8 bases, with 20 bases between them. The CDR3 runs 15 residues. DNA for the CDR3: TGTGCCAGCACCCCAGCCGGGGATGTGAACGAAAAACTGTTTTTT. It yields the protein CASTPAGDVNEKLFF.

The chain couples TRBV7-9 to TRBJ2-7; 9 nucleotides align to TRBD1. Germline CDR1 reads SEHNR; CDR2 reads FQNEAQ (reference sequence). V dropped 5 bases and J dropped 0; count of bases not matched to a gene: 8. This CDR3 region has 16 residues. CDR3 region: CASSSGQGTLSYEQYF. The DNA of the CDR3 is TGTGCCAGCAGCAGCGGACAGGGGACCCTCTCCTACGAGCAGTACTTC.

This chain connects TRBV7-8 to TRBJ1-5, with 11 positions matching TRBD1. Trimming cost V 6 bases and J 5 bases; bases outside gene matches: 3. Germline V lookup: CDR1 SGHVS, CDR2 FQNEAQ. This CDR3 has 14 residues. CDR3 in amino acids: CASRRGQGDQPQHF. CDR3 bases: TGTGCCAGCAGGAGGGGACAGGGGGATCAGCCCCAGCATTTT.

The chain combines TRBV6-2 or TRBV6-3 with TRBJ1-1; TRBD1 aligns across 7 bases. The J segment lost 0 bases and the V segment lost 8 bases, leaving 6 bases of the junction unmatched. The CDR3 totals 14 residues. CDR1 and CDR2 from the germline V gene are MNHEY and SVGEGT. The CDR3 DNA reads TGTGCCAGCGACGTAGGGGGCTTGAACACTGAAGCTTTCTTT. Translating gives CASDVGGLNTEAFF.

The chain employs TRBV5-1 and TRBJ1-1; a possible D gene is TRBD1 (5 bases). Germline V gene lookup returns CDR1 SGHRS and CDR2 YFSETQ. The V gene lost 0 bases and the J gene lost 8 bases, with 11 bases spanning the gap. The CDR3 totals 13 residues. CDR3 sequence reads: CASSLGMGREAFF. CDR3 DNA: TGCGCCAGCAGCTTGGGCATGGGACGGGAAGCTTTCTTT.

J is TRBJ1-5 and V is TRBV2; weak D call: TRBD1 (5 bases). Germline V CDR1 and CDR2: SNHLY, FYNNEI. Trimming shortened V by 10 bases and J by 1 base, and 8 bases separated the two germline ends. The CDR3 extends over 12 amino acids. The DNA for the CDR3 is TGTGCCACCAGGGAGAGCAATCAGCCCCAGCATTTT. Its protein product is CATRESNQPQHF. Using reference TRBV2 and TRBJ1-5 for the parts outside the CDR3, the full variable domain is EPEVTQTPSHQVTQMGQEVILRCVPISNHLYFYWYRQILGQKVEFLVSFYNNEISEKSEIFDDQFSVERPDGSNFTLKIRSTKLEDSAMYFCATRESNQPQHFGDGTRLSIL.

The chain uses TRBV12-3 or TRBV12-4 and TRBJ1-1, with a weak D call TRBD1 (6 bases). The CDR3 is 14 amino acids. V was pared by 2 bases and J by 5 bases, with 12 bases between. The CDR3 DNA sequence: TGTGCCAGCAGTTTACGCAGGGGCGAGACTGAAGCTTTCTTT. This gives the protein CASSLRRGETEAFF.

The rearrangement joins TRBV21-1 to TRBJ1-2; TRBD1, the D gene given by the table, was not confirmed from the DNA. TRBV21-1 is marked as a pseudogene. This CDR3 has 14 amino acids. CDR3: CASSNPDRGGGYTF. The CDR3 nucleotides read TGTGCCAGCAGCAACCCCGACAGGGGCGGTGGCTACACCTTC.

A few counts support this clonotype. The chain links TRBV6-6 to TRBJ2-5; D may correspond to TRBD1 or TRBD2 (6 bases each). The germline V and J ends were trimmed by 6 bases and 2 bases, with 13 bases remaining between them. This CDR3 is built from 14 residues. CDR1 and CDR2 from the germline V gene are MNHNY and SVGAGI (reference sequence). The CDR3 DNA reads TGTGCCAGCAGACCGGGGGCGGGGCAAGAGACCCAGTACTTC. This gives the protein CASRPGAGQETQYF.

A few counts support this clonotype. The chain recombines TRBV3-1 with TRBJ2-7; D remains ambiguous. Germline CDR1 LGHDT, CDR2 YNNKEL (reference sequence). The CDR3 covers 12 residues. V gave up 1 base and J gave up 2 bases, with 3 bases separating them. This chain's CDR3 is CASSQVAYEQYF. The CDR3 DNA is TGTGCCAGCAGCCAAGTTGCCTACGAGCAGTACTTC.

As concerns this clonotype: A clone one base away is much larger, so this may be a read error. The chain is built from TRBV28 and TRBJ2-5, with a weak D call TRBD1 (6 bases). The end of the DNA is better explained by TRBJ2-7, so the J call may be wrong. Per germline, CDR1 MDHEN and CDR2 SYDVKM. The CDR3 consists of 14 residues. The CDR3 reads CASSLPQGIYEQYF. CDR3 DNA: TGTGCCAGCAGTTTACCACAGGGTATCTACGAGCAGTACTTC.

The chain joins TRBV18 to TRBJ2-3, with TRBD1 matching 7 bases. The CDR3 has 15 amino acids. Germline assignment: CDR1 KGHSH and CDR2 LQKENI. The V segment lost 3 bases and the J segment 2 bases; nucleotides outside the gene matches: 5. The CDR3 bases are TGTGCCAGCTCACCCCCGGGACAGCACACAGATACGCAGTATTTT. It specifies CASSPPGQHTDTQYF.

There are a few counts of this clonotype. The V call is TRBV7-6, the J call TRBJ2-7, with 9 nucleotides matching TRBD1. This CDR3 is built from 15 residues. V was clipped by 5 bases and J by 6 bases; unmatched bases: 11. CDR1 is SGHVS and CDR2 is FNYEAQ in the germline V gene. This CDR3 is CASSHGQGTKSEQYF. The CDR3 DNA reads TGTGCCAGCAGCCACGGACAGGGGACGAAAAGCGAGCAGTACTTC.

This clonotype has a handful of counts. Here the CDR3 reads CASFRDRDKFDGYTF. The CDR3, as DNA: TGTGCCAGCTTCCGGGACAGGGACAAGTTCGATGGCTACACCTTC. The chain joins TRBV7-9 to TRBJ1-2; TRBD1 aligns across 9 bases. Germline V gives CDR1 SEHNR, CDR2 FQNEAQ (reference sequence). The CDR3 runs 15 residues. J gave up 6 bases and V 8 bases, and 13 bases lay outside the gene matches. The entire variable domain, with the rest obtained from reference TRBV7-9 and TRBJ1-2, is as follows: DTGVSQNPRHKITKRGQNVTFRCDPISEHNRLYWYRQTLGQGPEFLTYFQNEAQLEKSRLLSDRFSAERPKGSFSTLEIQRTEQGDSAMYLCASFRDRDKFDGYTFGSGTRLTVV.

This chain uses TRBV7-9 with TRBJ2-7, with D possibly being TRBD1 (6 bases). The CDR3 contains 15 residues. The germline V and J ends were trimmed by 5 bases and 4 bases, with 18 bases remaining between them. CDR1 and CDR2 (germline): SEHNR, FQNEAQ (reference sequence). The CDR3 nucleotides are TGTGCCAGCAGCCCCGCCGAGGCAGGGGAATACGAGCAGTACTTC. It translates to CASSPAEAGEYEQYF.

The chain joins TRBV6-2 or TRBV6-3 to TRBJ2-2, with a weak D call TRBD1 (5 bases). Germline V gives CDR1 MNHEY, CDR2 SVGEGT. The CDR3 is 13 amino acids. V was clipped by 8 bases and J by 6 bases, with 13 bases between them. The CDR3 region is CASYYEGAGELFF. The CDR3 coding sequence is TGTGCCAGCTACTATGAAGGGGCCGGGGAGCTGTTTTTT.

Only a few counts were recorded for this clonotype. The chain carries TRBV28 and TRBJ2-4; the D gene is possibly TRBD1 (5 bases). V lost 10 bases and J lost 5, with 15 bases in between. Per the germline V gene, CDR1 is MDHEN and CDR2 is SYDVKM. There are 13 residues in the CDR3. CDR3 nucleotide sequence: TGTGCCACCATTGAAGGGGCGGAAAACATTCAGTACTTC. Protein sequence: CATIEGAENIQYF. Supplemented by reference TRBV28 and TRBJ2-4, the full variable domain reads DVKVTQSSRYLVKRTGEKVFLECVQDMDHENMFWYRQDPGLGLRLIYFSYDVKMKEKGDIPEGYSVSREKKERFSLILESASTNQTSMYLCATIEGAENIQYFGAGTRLSVL.

In its sample, this clonotype was seen once. V usage is TRBV6-1 and J usage is TRBJ2-7; perhaps TRBD1 as D (5 bases). V dropped 6 bases and J dropped 2 bases, with 17 bases sitting between them. CDR1 and CDR2 from the germline V gene are MNHNS and SASEGT. The CDR3 has 15 amino acids. This chain's CDR3 is CASRPSPGRAYEQYF. The CDR3 coding sequence is TGTGCCAGCAGGCCCTCCCCCGGCAGGGCCTACGAGCAGTACTTC.

The chain couples TRBV2 to TRBJ2-4; tentatively, D is TRBD1 or TRBD2 (5 bases each). Trimming shortened V by 6 bases and J by 1 base, and 16 bases separated the two germline ends. This CDR3 has 16 residues. In germline, CDR1 is SNHLY, CDR2 FYNNEI. CDR3 DNA sequence: TGTGCCAGCAGCGCGTTTGGGGGAGCTGCCAAAAACATTCAGTACTTC. Translation gives CASSAFGGAAKNIQYF.

V and J are TRBV29-1 and TRBJ1-1, with D possibly TRBD1 on 6 matching bases. Trimming took off 3 bases at V and 3 bases at J, with 20 bases between the two ends. The germline gives CDR1 SQVTM, CDR2 ANQGSEA. This CDR3 has 16 residues. Here the CDR3 DNA reads TGCAGCGTTGACGGTCCGTTCCGGGGGACACACACTGAAGCTTTCTTT. This codes for CSVDGPFRGTHTEAFF.

This sequence joins TRBV6-5 and TRBJ1-5, with no clear D. The V end was cut by 0 bases, the J end by 0 bases, with 15 bases between. The length of the CDR3 is 18 residues. Germline lookup yields CDR1 MNHEY and CDR2 SVGAGI. The CDR3 DNA sequence: TGTGCCAGCAGTTACTCGAAAGAGGACGGATATAGCAATCAGCCCCAGCATTTT. Amino acids: CASSYSKEDGYSNQPQHF.

This clonotype was found a few times. The V call is TRBV3-1, the J call TRBJ2-7; D could derive from TRBD1 or TRBD2 (6 bases each). V gave up 4 bases and J gave up 4 bases, with 20 bases separating them. The CDR3 is 16 residues long. CDR1 and CDR2 (germline): LGHDT, YNNKEL (reference sequence). CDR3 nucleotides: TGTGCCAGCAGCCCCTGGGGCGGGACAACCTGGTACGAGCAGTACTTC. Protein: CASSPWGGTTWYEQYF.